A selection of T cell receptor beta chains follows, all from one sample in a study of metastatic and nonmetastatic thyroid tumors. TCRdb re-called clones via MiXCR from the PCR reads. This sample has around 70,000 clones, with about 17% found just once. The sequencing input was blood. Receptor source: a female donor with papillary thyroid cancer or a benign thyroid nodule (not recorded which). Some clones in this sample may be carry-over from other donors' samples. Each CDR3 is given with its conserved first and last residue. A D gene is named only where the DNA matches it firmly. Part of the rows lack a size; the others show once, few, many or a class for expanded clones.

cdr3_nt,cdr3_aa,clone_size,d_call,j_call,v_call
TGTGCCAGTAGTATCGGGACAGGGGATGGCTACACCTTC,CASSIGTGDGYTF,few,TRBD1,TRBJ1-2,TRBV19
TGTGCCAGCAGTTTATCGCCCGCGACCTCTGGAAACACCATATATTTT,CASSLSPATSGNTIYF,many,NA,TRBJ1-3,TRBV27
TGTGCCAGTAGTACGACAGGAAATCCAAACACCATATATTTT,CASSTTGNPNTIYF,NA,NA,TRBJ1-3,TRBV19
TGTGCCAGCAGCCCCCAATACGAGCAGTACTTC,CASSPQYEQYF,few,NA,TRBJ2-7,TRBV7-2
TGTGCCAGCACCACCACAGGGCCCCAAGCCCAATATATATATAGCAATCAGCCCCAGCATTTT,CASTTTGPQAQYIYSNQPQHF,many,NA,TRBJ1-5,TRBV6-7
TGTGCCAGCAGTTACTCTTCCCTCTACGAGCAGTACTTC,CASSYSSLYEQYF,NA,NA,TRBJ2-7,TRBV6-2/TRBV6-3
TGTGCCAGCTCAGAGCGGGAGGTCTACAATGAGCAGTTCTTC,CASSEREVYNEQFF,many,TRBD2,TRBJ2-1,TRBV18
TGTGCCAGCAGTTTAGGTCTAGCGGTTCTCAATGAGCAGTTCTTC,CASSLGLAVLNEQFF,many,TRBD2,TRBJ2-1,TRBV27
TGTGCCACCAGCCAGGACAGGTCCTACGAGCAGTACTTC,CATSQDRSYEQYF,many,TRBD1,TRBJ2-7,TRBV15
TGCAGTGCGGGAAACCTACAGGGTTACGAGACCCAGTACTTC,CSAGNLQGYETQYF,many,NA,TRBJ2-5,TRBV20-1
TGTGCCACCAGCAGAGGGGGCGTCCGTAATTCACCCCTCCACTTT,CATSRGGVRNSPLHF,few,NA,TRBJ1-6,TRBV15
TGTGCCAGCAGCCCGCTTGCGGGAGGGCCAAATGAGCAGTTCTTC,CASSPLAGGPNEQFF,many,TRBD2,TRBJ2-1,TRBV11-3
TGTGCCAGTAGTATTGTGGCAGACACTAGCACAGATACGCAGCATTTT,CASSIVADTSTDTQHF,NA,NA,TRBJ1-5,TRBV19
TGCGCCAGCAGCTTGTTAATCCGGGGGGAGACCCAGTACTTC,CASSLLIRGETQYF,many,NA,TRBJ2-5,TRBV5-1
TGTGCCATCAGTGAGCCCCCCCGGGGACTAGACGTCCCCCAGCAGTACTTC,CAISEPPRGLDVPQQYF,many,TRBD2,TRBJ2-7,TRBV10-3
TGTGCCAGCAGTGGGAACGGCGTCAGGAGCAATGAGCAGTTCTTC,CASSGNGVRSNEQFF,many,NA,TRBJ2-1,TRBV25-1
TGTGCCAGCAGCCAGGGGGCTTACGAGCAGTACTTC,CASSQGAYEQYF,many,TRBD1,TRBJ2-7,TRBV7-9
TGTGCCAGCAGCCTGACAGGGAGAGTGAATCAGCCCCAGCATTTT,CASSLTGRVNQPQHF,NA,TRBD1,TRBJ1-5,TRBV7-2
TGCGCCAGCAGCTTGGGGACAGGGAGTAGTGGTGAGCAGTTCTTC,CASSLGTGSSGEQFF,many,TRBD1,TRBJ2-1,TRBV5-1
TGTGCCAGCAGTTCACTAGGGGTGGGAGTCCTTGGCGATGAGCAGTTCTTC,CASSSLGVGVLGDEQFF,few,NA,TRBJ2-1,TRBV28
TGTGCCAGCAGCTTAGGAATGGGGCTGGGGGATACGCAGTATTTT,CASSLGMGLGDTQYF,many,NA,TRBJ2-3,TRBV7-9
TGTGCCAGCAGTTACTCGGGGGGGCAGTGCTACGAGCAGTACTTC,CASSYSGGQCYEQYF,few,NA,TRBJ2-7,TRBV6-5
TGTGCCAGCAGTTACCTCGGGGGCAATGTGGGTCAGCCCCAGCATTTT,CASSYLGGNVGQPQHF,NA,NA,TRBJ1-5,TRBV11-2
TGTGCCAGCAGCCTTATAAGGTCGGGGACTGAAGCTTTCTTT,CASSLIRSGTEAFF,many,NA,TRBJ1-1,TRBV6-1
TGTGCCAGCAGCCCCACACAGGGGGCTGAGACCCAGTACTTC,CASSPTQGAETQYF,NA,TRBD1,TRBJ2-5,TRBV7-9
TGTGCTAGCAGCTTGGAGTTCGGGGCGCCTTCCTACGAGCAGTACTTC,CASSLEFGAPSYEQYF,NA,NA,TRBJ2-7,TRBV5-4
TGTGCCAGCAGCTTAGATCAAGGGGCGCGCGGCTACACCTTC,CASSLDQGARGYTF,NA,NA,TRBJ1-2,TRBV7-9
TGCGCCAGCAGCCCAGGACAGGGAACCTACGAGCAGTACTTC,CASSPGQGTYEQYF,many,TRBD1,TRBJ2-7,TRBV4-1
TGTGCCAGCAGGGACAGCGAATATTCACCCCTCCACTTT,CASRDSEYSPLHF,many,NA,TRBJ1-6,TRBV7-9
TGTGCCAGCAGACCCGTCCGGGGAGACTCACCCCTCCACTTT,CASRPVRGDSPLHF,many,NA,TRBJ1-6,TRBV6-2/TRBV6-3
TGTGCCAGCAGCTCAGACCTCTACGAGCAGTACTTC,CASSSDLYEQYF,NA,NA,TRBJ2-7,TRBV5-4
TGCAGTGCTGGAGAGGGGAATTACAATGAGCAGTTCTTC,CSAGEGNYNEQFF,many,NA,TRBJ2-1,TRBV20-1
TGTGCCAGCAGTTACTCGGCGGGGTTCACCTACAATGAGCAGTTCTTC,CASSYSAGFTYNEQFF,NA,NA,TRBJ2-1,TRBV6-2/TRBV6-3
TGTGCCAGCAGCGTTAAAACAGGGGGCGGAGGCTCCTACGAGCAGTACTTC,CASSVKTGGGGSYEQYF,NA,TRBD1,TRBJ2-7,TRBV11-2
TGTGCTAGCAGCTTCCAACGGGAGGGCTACGAGCAGTACTTC,CASSFQREGYEQYF,many,TRBD2,TRBJ2-7,TRBV7-7
TGCGCCAGCAGGCAGGACAGTGTGAGCAATCAGCCCCAGCATTTT,CASRQDSVSNQPQHF,many,NA,TRBJ1-5,TRBV4-1
TGTGCCAGCAGCCAAGTTCCATTACGAGAGGGCCCTGGTTCACCCCTCCACTTT,CASSQVPLREGPGSPLHF,many,NA,TRBJ1-6,TRBV4-2
TGTGCCAGCAGTCCCATATCCGGGACTAGCGGGAGAAGCCCTCCCTACGAGCAGTACTTC,CASSPISGTSGRSPPYEQYF,many,TRBD2,TRBJ2-7,TRBV28
TGTGCCAGCAGTAATGTTGGCACTGAAGCTTTCTTT,CASSNVGTEAFF,many,NA,TRBJ1-1,TRBV6-1
TGTGCCAGCACCTCGGGACAGGGTTACAATGAGCAGTTCTTC,CASTSGQGYNEQFF,many,TRBD1,TRBJ2-1,TRBV28
TGTGCCAGCAGACTGCAGGGGGCGCTTATCCCCTACGAGCAGTACTTC,CASRLQGALIPYEQYF,many,TRBD1,TRBJ2-7,TRBV28
TGCGCCAGCAGCTTGGTGCTAGCGGGAATCTACGAGCAGTACTTC,CASSLVLAGIYEQYF,NA,TRBD2,TRBJ2-7,TRBV5-1
TGCGCCAGCAGCCAAGAAGGCTTTGTCACAGATACGCAGTATTTT,CASSQEGFVTDTQYF,many,NA,TRBJ2-3,TRBV4-1
TGCAGTGCCCCACCGGGACTTGACAATGAGCAGTTCTTC,CSAPPGLDNEQFF,NA,NA,TRBJ2-1,TRBV20-1
TGTGCCAGTAACGGGGGAACTCAAGAGACCCAGTACTTC,CASNGGTQETQYF,few,NA,TRBJ2-5,TRBV19
TGTGCCTGGAGTGTACCGGGGGGCGGAGAGACCCAGTACTTC,CAWSVPGGGETQYF,many,NA,TRBJ2-5,TRBV30
TGTGCCAGCAGCCAGGGCTCCTATAATTCACCCCTCCACTTT,CASSQGSYNSPLHF,many,NA,TRBJ1-6,TRBV3-1
TGTGCCTGGATCACTAAGGGAGGCGGGTTTAACTATGGCTACACCTTC,CAWITKGGGFNYGYTF,many,NA,TRBJ1-2,TRBV30
TGCGCCAGCAGCTCCTCCGTGTACTCCTACGAGCAGTACTTC,CASSSSVYSYEQYF,many,NA,TRBJ2-7,TRBV5-1
TGCAGCTCCCATGGGGGGAACACTGAAGCTTTCTTT,CSSHGGNTEAFF,few,NA,TRBJ1-1,TRBV20-1
TGCAGTGCTAGATATCTTTCGGGGACTAGCGTGAGGTTTAGCTCCTACGAGCAGTACTTC,CSARYLSGTSVRFSSYEQYF,NA,TRBD2,TRBJ2-7,TRBV20-1
TGCGCCAGCAGCGCGGGGACCTTC,CASSAGTF,many,NA,TRBJ2-6,TRBV5-1
TGTGCCATCAGTGTGCAGAAGAACACCGGGGAGCTGTTTTTT,CAISVQKNTGELFF,many,NA,TRBJ2-2,TRBV10-3
TGTGCCAGCGGAGAGAGCGGGAGAGTTTACAATGAGCAGTTCTTC,CASGESGRVYNEQFF,many,TRBD2,TRBJ2-1,TRBV7-6
TGTGCCAGCAGCAATTCCGTACTAGCGCGCTCCTACGAGCAGTACTTC,CASSNSVLARSYEQYF,few,TRBD2,TRBJ2-7,TRBV6-2/TRBV6-3
TGTGCCAGCAGTGGACAATCGAGAGGATACGAGCAGTACTTC,CASSGQSRGYEQYF,few,NA,TRBJ2-7,TRBV6-1
TGTGCCAGCAGTTTGGACGGAGGAGACTCTGGAAACACCATATATTTT,CASSLDGGDSGNTIYF,many,NA,TRBJ1-3,TRBV6-1
TGTGCCAGCCAATTGGGACGTTTGGCGGAGACTCATTACTTC,CASQLGRLAETHYF,few,NA,TRBJ2-5,TRBV6-1
TGCGCCAGCAGCCAAGCTGGGAGTGAGCAGTACTTC,CASSQAGSEQYF,many,NA,TRBJ2-7,TRBV4-1